This is a list of T cell receptor beta chains from one sample in a study of identical twins. MiXCR was run by TCRdb on the 5' RACE reads, yielding one entry per CDR3 protein. Here the sample spans approximately 890,000 distinct CDR3 sequences, 9% to 15% being singletons. The sample also formed part of further work on yellow fever vaccine responses in identical twins.

The sequenced sample was PBMCs. All receptors derive from a woman between 18 and 29 years old in good health. The CDR3 runs from the conserved cysteine through the conserved F or W. The D gene is left open where the match is weak. Only some rows state a clone size, as once, few, many or a class for expanded clones.

V gene,CDR3 length,clone size,J gene,D gene,CDR3 protein,CDR3 DNA
TRBV2,14,few,TRBJ1-6,-,CASNQRGDNSPLHF,TGTGCCAGCAATCAAAGGGGAGATAATTCACCCCTCCACTTT
TRBV7-2,16,few,TRBJ2-5,TRBD2,CASSSGTSGGQETQYF,TGTGCCAGCAGCTCAGGGACTAGCGGGGGACAAGAGACCCAGTACTTC
TRBV5-1,16,-,TRBJ2-6,-,CASSLEVRSGANVLTF,TGCGCCAGCAGCTTGGAGGTTCGCTCTGGGGCCAACGTCCTGACTTTC
TRBV12-3/TRBV12-4,14,few,TRBJ2-3,-,CASGPSASTDTQYF,TGTGCCAGCGGGCCTAGCGCGAGCACAGATACGCAGTATTTT
TRBV12-3/TRBV12-4,15,once,TRBJ2-2,-,CASSLRGGRAGELFF,TGTGCCAGCAGTTTACGGGGTGGTCGGGCCGGGGAGCTGTTTTTT
TRBV28,15,few,TRBJ2-3,TRBD2,CASNQGLAGGDTQYF,TGTGCCAGCAATCAGGGTCTAGCGGGAGGAGATACGCAGTATTTT
TRBV29-1,12,-,TRBJ2-1,-,CSVEKGVNEQFF,TGCAGCGTTGAAAAGGGAGTGAATGAGCAGTTCTTC
TRBV6-1,18,few,TRBJ2-3,TRBD2,CASSANPRLAGDTDTQYF,TGTGCCAGCAGTGCCAACCCTCGACTAGCGGGCGACACAGATACGCAGTATTTT
TRBV7-9,12,few,TRBJ2-5,-,CASSRLGKTQYF,TGTGCCAGCAGCCGACTAGGGAAGACCCAGTACTTC
TRBV5-1,14,few,TRBJ2-3,-,CASSLASVPDTQYF,TGCGCCAGCAGCTTGGCTAGCGTCCCAGATACGCAGTATTTT
TRBV5-5,15,-,TRBJ2-1,TRBD2,CASGASGLAVGKQFF,TGTGCCAGCGGCGCCTCGGGACTAGCGGTGGGGAAGCAGTTCTTC
TRBV6-5,16,-,TRBJ2-5,TRBD1,CASSYGQGEYQETQYF,TGTGCCAGCAGTTACGGTCAGGGGGAATACCAAGAGACCCAGTACTTC
TRBV18,13,few,TRBJ2-1,TRBD1,CASTPGTGNEQFF,TGTGCCAGCACTCCCGGGACAGGAAATGAGCAGTTCTTC
TRBV6-5,15,few,TRBJ2-3,TRBD1,CASSYGTGGRDTQYF,TGTGCCAGCAGTTACGGGACAGGGGGTCGGGATACGCAGTATTTT
TRBV19,16,-,TRBJ1-1,-,CASSILSGSVNTEAFF,TGTGCCAGTAGTATCCTGTCAGGGTCAGTGAACACTGAAGCTTTCTTT
TRBV2,14,-,TRBJ2-3,TRBD2,CASAGLALGDTQYF,TGTGCCAGCGCGGGACTAGCGTTGGGAGATACGCAGTATTTT
TRBV15,16,-,TRBJ2-7,TRBD2,CATSRDRLGRDYEQYF,TGTGCCACCAGCAGAGATCGATTGGGGAGGGACTACGAGCAGTACTTC
TRBV9,12,-,TRBJ2-5,-,CASSGWGETQYF,TGTGCCAGCAGCGGTTGGGGAGAGACCCAGTACTTC
TRBV10-1,15,few,TRBJ2-1,-,CASSPGSSPGYEQFF,TGCGCCAGCAGCCCCGGGTCTAGTCCAGGGTATGAGCAGTTCTTC
TRBV28,15,-,TRBJ1-5,-,CASSLRQSGVDPQHF,TGTGCCAGCAGCCTGAGGCAGTCGGGGGTGGATCCCCAGCATTTT
TRBV6-1,19,-,TRBJ2-7,TRBD2,CASSPPAGLAGPNSYEQYF,TGTGCCAGCAGTCCCCCAGCGGGACTAGCGGGACCGAACTCCTACGAGCAGTACTTC
TRBV20-1,15,few,TRBJ2-7,TRBD2,CSAPFRRGRAYEQYF,TGCAGTGCCCCCTTTCGCCGGGGGAGGGCCTACGAGCAGTACTTC
TRBV11-2,13,-,TRBJ1-5,-,CASSLTLDQPQHF,TGTGCCAGCAGCTTAACCCTCGATCAGCCCCAGCATTTT
TRBV27,15,few,TRBJ2-5,TRBD2,CASSRLAGELETQYF,TGTGCCAGCAGCCGACTAGCGGGAGAATTAGAGACCCAGTACTTC
TRBV28,16,-,TRBJ2-3,-,CASSPRRGLGTDTQYF,TGTGCCAGCAGTCCCAGGCGGGGACTTGGCACAGATACGCAGTATTTT
TRBV4-1,16,few,TRBJ1-3,-,CASSQESAGGGNTIYF,TGCGCCAGCAGCCAAGAGTCAGCCGGGGGTGGAAACACCATATATTTT
TRBV3-1,15,few,TRBJ1-2,TRBD1,CASSQGQGANYGYTF,TGTGCCAGCAGCCAGGGACAGGGAGCTAACTATGGCTACACCTTC
TRBV20-1,16,few,TRBJ1-2,TRBD1,CSARDFLGQLNYGYTF,TGCAGTGCTAGAGATTTTCTGGGACAGTTAAACTATGGCTACACCTTC
TRBV7-6,14,-,TRBJ2-1,-,CASSSSTPYNEQFF,TGTGCCAGCAGCTCTTCTACCCCCTACAATGAGCAGTTCTTC
TRBV6-5,16,few,TRBJ2-1,TRBD1,CASSYSGVQGGNEQFF,TGTGCCAGCAGTTACTCGGGGGTACAGGGGGGAAATGAGCAGTTCTTC
TRBV7-9,15,-,TRBJ2-5,TRBD2,CASSLSLAGLKTQYF,TGTGCCAGCAGCTTATCCCTAGCGGGGTTAAAGACCCAGTACTTC
TRBV7-3,16,few,TRBJ2-1,-,CASSSQNSVSYNEQFF,TGTGCCAGCAGCTCCCAAAATAGCGTGTCCTACAATGAGCAGTTCTTC
TRBV14,15,-,TRBJ2-3,-,CASSQMGGGTDTQYF,TGTGCCAGCAGCCAAATGGGGGGAGGCACAGATACGCAGTATTTT
TRBV28,18,many,TRBJ2-1,TRBD2,CASRAGLAGDGGYNEQFF,TGTGCCAGCAGAGCGGGACTAGCGGGAGACGGTGGGTACAATGAGCAGTTCTTC
TRBV3-1,16,many,TRBJ2-2,TRBD2,CASSQERGFGTGELFF,TGTGCCAGCAGCCAAGAGCGGGGGTTCGGCACCGGGGAGCTGTTTTTT
TRBV25-1,14,-,TRBJ1-2,-,CASTGGGISYGYTF,TGTGCCAGCACCGGAGGGGGGATTAGCTATGGCTACACCTTC
TRBV7-6,17,many,TRBJ2-3,TRBD2,CASSLSLAGESRDTQYF,TGTGCCAGCAGCTTATCTCTAGCGGGGGAGTCAAGAGATACGCAGTATTTT
TRBV20-1,12,few,TRBJ2-1,TRBD2,CSARGLADEQFF,TGCAGTGCGCGAGGACTAGCGGATGAGCAGTTCTTC
TRBV6-5,16,-,TRBJ2-3,-,CASSYSKGISPDTQYF,TGTGCCAGCAGTTACTCGAAGGGTATTAGCCCGGATACGCAGTATTTT
TRBV4-1,16,many,TRBJ1-5,-,CASSQEGANSNQPQHF,TGCGCCAGCAGCCAAGAAGGAGCAAATAGCAATCAGCCCCAGCATTTT
TRBV11-1,15,few,TRBJ2-3,-,CASSLPGVGTDTQYF,TGTGCCAGCAGCTTACCTGGAGTGGGGACAGATACGCAGTATTTT
TRBV7-9,14,many,TRBJ2-1,-,CASSLVAGAGEQFF,TGTGCCAGCAGCTTAGTGGCGGGGGCAGGTGAGCAGTTCTTC
TRBV3-1,14,-,TRBJ2-1,-,CASNQGYLGNEQFF,TGTGCCAGCAACCAAGGCTACCTAGGGAATGAGCAGTTCTTC
TRBV20-1,14,-,TRBJ2-1,TRBD1,CSATDRGQVGVQFF,TGCAGTGCAACCGACAGGGGGCAAGTAGGGGTGCAGTTCTTC
TRBV28,15,few,TRBJ2-2,-,CASSLSDKNTGELFF,TGTGCCAGCAGTTTATCTGACAAGAACACCGGGGAGCTGTTTTTT
TRBV20-1,15,once,TRBJ2-7,TRBD2,CSARVASGTSYEQYF,TGCAGTGCTAGAGTAGCTAGCGGGACTTCCTACGAGCAGTACTTC
TRBV6-1,15,many,TRBJ2-7,TRBD2,CASRGTSSTGYEQYF,TGTGCCAGCAGAGGGACTAGCTCGACCGGCTACGAGCAGTACTTC
TRBV9,15,-,TRBJ2-7,-,CASSPGRFSSYEQYF,TGTGCCAGCAGCCCCGGACGGTTCAGCTCCTACGAGCAGTACTTC
TRBV7-9,14,-,TRBJ2-1,TRBD2,CASYAGGLYNEQFF,TGTGCCAGTTACGCGGGGGGCCTATACAATGAGCAGTTCTTC
TRBV5-1,14,many,TRBJ1-2,-,CASSLYPGDYGYTF,TGCGCCAGCAGCTTGTATCCAGGAGACTATGGCTACACCTTC
TRBV19,15,-,TRBJ2-1,TRBD2,CASSIAGGLANEQFF,TGTGCCAGTAGTATAGCGGGGGGGCTAGCCAATGAGCAGTTCTTC
TRBV19,14,few,TRBJ2-2,-,CASLRAANTGELFF,TGTGCCAGTCTCCGGGCGGCGAACACCGGGGAGCTGTTTTTT
TRBV7-9,14,-,TRBJ2-5,-,CASSLRAIQETQYF,TGTGCCAGCAGCTTAAGGGCGATACAAGAGACCCAGTACTTC
TRBV4-1,15,many,TRBJ1-5,-,CASSQTTYSNQPQHF,TGCGCCAGCAGCCAAACGACGTATAGCAATCAGCCCCAGCATTTT